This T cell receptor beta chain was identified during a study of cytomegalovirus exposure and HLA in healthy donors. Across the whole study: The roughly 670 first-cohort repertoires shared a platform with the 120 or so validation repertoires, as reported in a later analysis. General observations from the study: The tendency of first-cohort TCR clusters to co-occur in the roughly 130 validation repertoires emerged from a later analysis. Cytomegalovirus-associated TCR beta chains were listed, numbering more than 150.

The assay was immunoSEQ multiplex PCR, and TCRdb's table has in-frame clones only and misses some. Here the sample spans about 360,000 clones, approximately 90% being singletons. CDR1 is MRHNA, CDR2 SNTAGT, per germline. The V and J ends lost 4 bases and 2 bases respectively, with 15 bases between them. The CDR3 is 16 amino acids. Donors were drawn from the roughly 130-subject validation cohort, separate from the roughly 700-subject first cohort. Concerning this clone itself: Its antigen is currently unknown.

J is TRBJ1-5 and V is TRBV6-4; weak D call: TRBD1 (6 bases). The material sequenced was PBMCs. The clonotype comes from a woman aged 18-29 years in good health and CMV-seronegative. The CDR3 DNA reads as TGTGCCAGCAGTGCGCTACTTCACAGGGGCAATCAGCCCCAGCATTTT. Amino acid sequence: CASSALLHRGNQPQHF.